The clone carrying this T cell receptor beta chain has a handful of counts. Its specificity is unknown. This sample is drawn from a study of T-cell memory formation after mild COVID-19. The study, taken as a whole, reports: Detection of some responders pre-infection suggested pre-existing cross-reactive memory T cells participated. Second-wave clones reaching peak frequency on day 37 lacked confirmed SARS-CoV-2 specificity. Clones contracting across day 15 to 85 had a balanced CD4/CD8 profile; later expanding clones leaned CD4+. CD4+ contracting clones lay mainly in CM and EM, CD8+ ones in EMRA.

TCRdb used MiXCR to reprocess the 5' RACE reads, holding one entry per CDR3 protein. The sample has fewer than 600,000 distinct CDR3 sequences, 20% to 25% seen once. This TCR was sampled from an adult woman who had mild COVID-19 (a few samples of this study predate the infection). Cell type and time point are not known. Sequences were obtained from PBMCs or a T cell subset sorted from them (not recorded which).

The CDR3 spells CASSPRGKDGYTF. For the CDR3, the DNA is TGCGCCAGCAGCCCCAGGGGGAAGGATGGCTACACCTTC. The chain couples TRBV5-1 to TRBJ1-2, with 7 bases fitting TRBD1. Germline V gene data show CDR1 as SGHRS and CDR2 as YFSETQ. Trimming cost V 4 bases and J 6 bases; bases outside gene matches: 6. The CDR3 covers 13 residues.